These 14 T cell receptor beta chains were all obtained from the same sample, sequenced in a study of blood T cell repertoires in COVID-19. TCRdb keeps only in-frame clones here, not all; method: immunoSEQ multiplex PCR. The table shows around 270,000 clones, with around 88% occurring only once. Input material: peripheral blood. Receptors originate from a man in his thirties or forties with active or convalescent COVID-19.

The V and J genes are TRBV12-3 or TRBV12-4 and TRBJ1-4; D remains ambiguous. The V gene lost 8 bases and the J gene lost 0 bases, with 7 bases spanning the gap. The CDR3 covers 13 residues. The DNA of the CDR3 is TGTGCCAGCTCGCGTTCAACTAATGAAAAACTGTTTTTT. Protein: CASSRSTNEKLFF.

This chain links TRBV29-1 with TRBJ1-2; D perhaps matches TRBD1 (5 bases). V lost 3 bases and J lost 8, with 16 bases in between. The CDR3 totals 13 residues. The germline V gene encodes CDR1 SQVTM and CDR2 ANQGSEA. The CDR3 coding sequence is TGCAGCGTTGAGGTGAAGGGGATTGGCGGCTACACCTTC. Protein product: CSVEVKGIGGYTF.

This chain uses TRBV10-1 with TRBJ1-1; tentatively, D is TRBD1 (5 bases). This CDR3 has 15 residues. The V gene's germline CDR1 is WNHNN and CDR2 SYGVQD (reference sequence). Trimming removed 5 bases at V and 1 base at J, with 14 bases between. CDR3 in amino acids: CASSPFTGENTEAFF. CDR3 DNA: TGCGCCAGCAGTCCTTTTACGGGGGAGAACACTGAAGCTTTCTTT.

Here the CDR3 DNA reads TGTGCCAGCAGCAATGGACAGAAATCAACCTACGAGCAGTACTTC. Protein product: CASSNGQKSTYEQYF. The chain couples TRBV7-8 to TRBJ2-7, with D maybe TRBD1 (6 bases). CDR3 length equals 15 residues. The V end lost 5 bases, the J end lost 2 bases, and 16 bases lay between the germline ends. Germline V gene data show CDR1 as SGHVS and CDR2 as FQNEAQ. The full variable domain, its missing parts supplied by reference TRBV7-8 and TRBJ2-7, is GAGVSQSPRYKVAKRGQDVALRCDPISGHVSLFWYQQALGQGPEFLTYFQNEAQLDKSGLPSDRFFAERPEGSVSTLKIQRTQQEDSAVYLCASSNGQKSTYEQYFGPGTRLTVT.

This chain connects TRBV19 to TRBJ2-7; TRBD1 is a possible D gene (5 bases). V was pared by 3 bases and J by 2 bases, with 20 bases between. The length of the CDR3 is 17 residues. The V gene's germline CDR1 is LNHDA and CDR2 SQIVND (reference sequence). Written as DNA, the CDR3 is TGTGCCAGTAGTATCGCTGTCTCGACAGACCGTACCTACGAGCAGTACTTC. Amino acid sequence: CASSIAVSTDRTYEQYF.

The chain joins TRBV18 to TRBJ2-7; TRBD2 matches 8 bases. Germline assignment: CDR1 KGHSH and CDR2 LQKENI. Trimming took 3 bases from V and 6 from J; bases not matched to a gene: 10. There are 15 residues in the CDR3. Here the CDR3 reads CASSPPGTRFGEQYF. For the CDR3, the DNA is TGTGCCAGCTCACCCCCCGGGACTAGATTCGGCGAGCAGTACTTC.

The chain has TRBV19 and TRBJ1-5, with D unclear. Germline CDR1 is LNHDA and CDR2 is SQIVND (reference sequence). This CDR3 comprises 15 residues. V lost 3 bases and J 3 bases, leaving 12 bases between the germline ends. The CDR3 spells CASSILATVNQPQHF. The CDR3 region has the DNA TGTGCCAGTAGTATCTTGGCAACAGTCAATCAGCCCCAGCATTTT.

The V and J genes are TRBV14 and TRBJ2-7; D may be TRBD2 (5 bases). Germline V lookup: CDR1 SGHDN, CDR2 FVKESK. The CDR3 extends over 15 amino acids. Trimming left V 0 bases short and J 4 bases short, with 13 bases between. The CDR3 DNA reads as TGTGCCAGCAGCCAAGATGAGGGAATCCCTTACGAGCAGTACTTC. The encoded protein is CASSQDEGIPYEQYF.

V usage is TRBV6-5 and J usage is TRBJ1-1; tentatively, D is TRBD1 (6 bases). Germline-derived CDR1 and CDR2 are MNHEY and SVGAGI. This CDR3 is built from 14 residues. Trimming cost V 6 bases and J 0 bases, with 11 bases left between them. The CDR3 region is CASRTQGMNTEAFF. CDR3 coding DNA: TGTGCCAGCAGGACACAGGGTATGAACACTGAAGCTTTCTTT.

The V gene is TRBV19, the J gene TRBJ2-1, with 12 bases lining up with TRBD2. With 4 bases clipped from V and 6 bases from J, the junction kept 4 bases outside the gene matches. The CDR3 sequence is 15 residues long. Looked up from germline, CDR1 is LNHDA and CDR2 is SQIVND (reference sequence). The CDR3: CASSNTSGGSNEQFF. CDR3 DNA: TGTGCCAGTAGTAACACTAGCGGGGGGAGCAATGAGCAGTTCTTC.

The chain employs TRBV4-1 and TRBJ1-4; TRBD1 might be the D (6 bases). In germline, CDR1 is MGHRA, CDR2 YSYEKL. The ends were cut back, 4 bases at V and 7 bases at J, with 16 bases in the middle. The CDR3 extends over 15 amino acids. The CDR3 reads CASSPGMTGGEKLFF. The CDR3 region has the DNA TGCGCCAGCAGCCCGGGGATGACAGGAGGTGAAAAACTGTTTTTT.

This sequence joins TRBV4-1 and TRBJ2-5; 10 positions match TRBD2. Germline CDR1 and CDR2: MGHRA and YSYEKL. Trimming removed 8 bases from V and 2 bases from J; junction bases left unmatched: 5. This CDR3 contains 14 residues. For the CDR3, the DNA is TGCGCCAGCGCCACTAGCGGGGATCAAGAGACCCAGTACTTC. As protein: CASATSGDQETQYF.

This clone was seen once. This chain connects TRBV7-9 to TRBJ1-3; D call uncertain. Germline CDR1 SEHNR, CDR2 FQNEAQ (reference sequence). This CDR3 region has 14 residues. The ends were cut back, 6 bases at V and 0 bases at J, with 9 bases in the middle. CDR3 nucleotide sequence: TGTGCCAGCAGTCAGGTTCTCTCTGGAAACACCATATATTTT. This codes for CASSQVLSGNTIYF. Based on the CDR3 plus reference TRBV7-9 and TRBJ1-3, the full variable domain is DTGVSQNPRHKITKRGQNVTFRCDPISEHNRLYWYRQTLGQGPEFLTYFQNEAQLEKSRLLSDRFSAERPKGSFSTLEIQRTEQGDSAMYLCASSQVLSGNTIYFGEGSWLTVV.

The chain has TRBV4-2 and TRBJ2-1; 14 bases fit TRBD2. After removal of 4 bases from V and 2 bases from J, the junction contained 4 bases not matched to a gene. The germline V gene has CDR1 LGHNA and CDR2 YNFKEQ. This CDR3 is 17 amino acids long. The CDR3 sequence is CASSRQTSGGAYNEQFF. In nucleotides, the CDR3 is TGTGCCAGCAGCCGACAGACTAGCGGGGGGGCCTACAATGAGCAGTTCTTC.